This is a list of T cell receptor beta chains from one sample in a study of blood T cell repertoires in COVID-19. Clones were read by immunoSEQ multiplex PCR, and TCRdb kept only the in-frame ones, dropping some. Of more than 200,000 clones detected, approximately 78% appear once; the ten largest clones hold about 10%. Sequencing was performed on peripheral blood. These receptors were collected from a woman aged 80 or older with acute or convalescent COVID-19. Both conserved end residues are part of each CDR3. A D gene is named only where the DNA matches it firmly. Clone size is shown for a subset of rows, as once, few, many or a class of expanded clone.

clone_size	j_call	v_call	d_call	cdr3_nt	cdr3_aa
NA	TRBJ1-1	TRBV5-4	NA	TGTGCCAGCAGCTTGGTGGGGCTAGGGACTGAAGCTTTCTTT	CASSLVGLGTEAFF
NA	TRBJ2-3	TRBV10-1	NA	TGCGCCAGCAGTGAGTCGGGGGGGCGTACGGTTAGGGATACGCAGTATTTT	CASSESGGRTVRDTQYF
NA	TRBJ1-4	TRBV7-2	NA	TGTGCCAGCAGCCCCCAAGGGGTGGGTAATGAAAAACTGTTTTTT	CASSPQGVGNEKLFF
NA	TRBJ2-2	TRBV10-3	TRBD2	TGTGCCATCAGTGAGGCGGGAGGGGTTCTAACCGGGGAGCTGTTTTTT	CAISEAGGVLTGELFF
NA	TRBJ2-3	TRBV2	NA	TGTGCCAGCAGAGGACTGGCGGAGAAGCAGTATTTT	CASRGLAEKQYF
many	TRBJ1-6	TRBV7-2	TRBD1	TGTGCCAGCAGCGTCGGGACAGGGGTCATTTCACCCCTCCACTTT	CASSVGTGVISPLHF
NA	TRBJ1-4	TRBV19	TRBD1	TGTGCCAGTTCGACAGGGGCGGGTGAAAAACTGTTTTTT	CASSTGAGEKLFF
once	TRBJ2-3	TRBV14	TRBD1	TGTGCCAGCAGCCGCGGACAGGGAGTGAAAGATACGCAGTATTTT	CASSRGQGVKDTQYF
NA	TRBJ2-1	TRBV28	NA	TGTGCCAGCAGTTTAAGGGGTACCTCCTACAATGAGCAGTTCTTC	CASSLRGTSYNEQFF
NA	TRBJ2-2	TRBV7-8	TRBD2	TGTGCCAGCAGCTTGGGCACTAGCGGGGTTACCGGGGAGCTGTTTTTT	CASSLGTSGVTGELFF
NA	TRBJ1-5	TRBV30	NA	TGTGCCTGGAGTGACGACCCACGGGATCAGCCCCAGCATTTT	CAWSDDPRDQPQHF
few	TRBJ2-6	TRBV9	NA	TGTGCCAGCAGCGTAGGTCTGGCCTCTGGGGCCAACGTCCTGACTTTC	CASSVGLASGANVLTF
NA	TRBJ1-2	TRBV11-2	NA	TGTGCCAGCAGCTTGGCGGACTATGGCTACACCTTC	CASSLADYGYTF
once	TRBJ1-2	TRBV4-1	TRBD1	TGCGCCAGCAGCCAAGAGAGGGGAACAGGGGGATATGGCTACACCTTC	CASSQERGTGGYGYTF
NA	TRBJ2-3	TRBV4-3	NA	TGCGCCAGCAGCCATGTTGTCCGGTCCACAGATACGCAGTATTTT	CASSHVVRSTDTQYF
few	TRBJ2-5	TRBV5-1	TRBD2	TGCGCCAGCAGCTTGGTCGGGGGGGGCTTCCAAGAGACCCAGTACTTC	CASSLVGGGFQETQYF
NA	TRBJ2-7	TRBV11-3	NA	TGTGCCAGCAGCGCGCCCCACCTACGCTACGAGCAGTACTTC	CASSAPHLRYEQYF
once	TRBJ1-5	TRBV28	TRBD1	TGTGCCAGCAGTCTCCCGACAGGGGCCCCGATGGAGCCCCAGCATTTT	CASSLPTGAPMEPQHF
NA	TRBJ1-4	TRBV5-1	TRBD1	TGCGCCAGCAGGCAAACAGGGGGCGACGAAAAACTGTTTTTT	CASRQTGGDEKLFF